This passage covers 25 T cell receptor beta chains from one sample sequenced in a study of blood T cell repertoires in COVID-19. Repertoires were generated with immunoSEQ multiplex PCR, while TCRdb's copy carries only in-frame clones and drops some. The top ten clones hold 4.5% to 5.5% of a sample with under 80,000 clones, around four fifths of them seen once. Sequenced material: peripheral blood. All receptors derive from a man between 65 and 79 years old with acute or convalescent COVID-19.

The chain recombines TRBV29-1 with TRBJ2-1; TRBD2 matches at 10 bases. Germline V CDR1 and CDR2: SQVTM, ANQGSEA. J gave up 7 bases and V 3 bases, and 9 bases lay outside the gene matches. CDR3 size: 15 residues. The CDR3 spells CSVEALAGVRNEQFF. For the CDR3, the DNA is TGCAGCGTTGAGGCCCTAGCGGGGGTACGAAATGAGCAGTTCTTC.

This chain uses TRBV5-1 with TRBJ2-1; maybe TRBD2 (5 bases). This CDR3 spans 14 amino acids. Germline CDR1 and CDR2: SGHRS and YFSETQ. V gave up 6 bases and J gave up 4 bases, with 14 bases separating them. DNA of the CDR3: TGCGCCAGCACCCGGGATACTTCATACAATGAGCAGTTCTTC. It yields the protein CASTRDTSYNEQFF.

CDR3 amino acids: CASSEAIPSPDTQYF. The CDR3 DNA is TGTGCCAGCAGTGAAGCGATTCCTAGCCCAGATACGCAGTATTTT. The chain joins TRBV6-1 to TRBJ2-3, with D perhaps matching TRBD2 (5 bases). Per germline, CDR1 MNHNS and CDR2 SASEGT. The V end was cut by 0 bases, the J end by 4 bases, with 11 bases between. The CDR3 consists of 15 residues.

This sequence joins TRBV6-2 or TRBV6-3 and TRBJ2-7, with 9 bases identical to TRBD2. The J segment lost 3 bases and the V segment lost 6 bases, leaving 9 bases of the junction unmatched. CDR1 is MNHEY, CDR2 SVGEGT, per germline. The CDR3 contains 15 residues. CDR3 loop: CASSLGLALSYEQYF. CDR3 DNA sequence: TGTGCCAGCAGCTTGGGACTAGCCCTGAGCTACGAGCAGTACTTC.

This chain connects TRBV11-3 to TRBJ2-3, with 10 positions matching TRBD1. The CDR3 is 15 amino acids. The germline gives CDR1 SGHNT, CDR2 YENEEA. Trimming cost V 4 bases and J 6 bases; bases outside gene matches: 7. Here the CDR3 DNA reads TGTGCCAGCAGCTCTGACAGGGGGCTGGTGGATACGCAGTATTTT. Amino acids: CASSSDRGLVDTQYF.

V and J are TRBV2 and TRBJ1-1, with D unresolved. The CDR3 totals 13 residues. The V gene's germline CDR1 is SNHLY and CDR2 FYNNEI. Deletions cut 7 bases from V and 0 bases from J, with 9 bases between. In DNA form, the CDR3 reads TGTGCCAGCAAGTTACAGTTGAACACTGAAGCTTTCTTT. This gives the protein CASKLQLNTEAFF.

The rearrangement uses TRBV5-8 and TRBJ1-1, with unresolved D. The germline V gene encodes CDR1 SGHTS and CDR2 YDEGEE. This CDR3 comprises 11 residues. The V end was cut by 5 bases, the J end by 5 bases, with 7 bases between. CDR3 residues: CASSRRTEAFF. The CDR3, as DNA: TGTGCCAGCAGTCGGAGGACTGAAGCTTTCTTT.

The rearrangement links TRBV29-1 to TRBJ2-3; 11 bases are shared with TRBD1. V was clipped by 8 bases and J by 4 bases; unmatched bases: 8. CDR1 is SQVTM and CDR2 is ANQGSEA in the germline V gene. The CDR3 extends over 14 amino acids. CDR3 DNA: TGCAGCCTACTGAAGGGACAGGGGGCAGATACGCAGTATTTT. Its protein product is CSLLKGQGADTQYF.

The chain carries TRBV9 and TRBJ1-1; 10 positions match TRBD1. The CDR3 is 17 amino acids. Germline loops: CDR1 SGDLS, CDR2 YYNGEE. V dropped 0 bases and J dropped 5; count of bases not matched to a gene: 10. CDR3 protein: CASSVVVGQGDVTEAFF. Written as DNA, the CDR3 is TGTGCCAGCAGCGTAGTGGTTGGACAGGGGGATGTAACTGAAGCTTTCTTT.

This clone appeared once. The chain has TRBV5-1 and TRBJ2-1; tentative D call: TRBD1 (5 bases). CDR1 and CDR2 from the germline V gene are SGHRS and YFSETQ. There are 16 residues in the CDR3. Trimming removed 0 bases from V and 8 bases from J, with 18 bases in between. The CDR3 sequence is CASSLDGSRQGDEQFF. CDR3 bases: TGCGCCAGCAGCTTGGATGGATCTCGCCAGGGCGATGAGCAGTTCTTC.

The chain has TRBV5-6 and TRBJ2-5; 10 nucleotides align to TRBD2. Germline assignment: CDR1 SGHDT and CDR2 YYEEEE. CDR3 size: 16 residues. J lost 2 bases, V lost 2 bases, and 6 bases had no gene match. The CDR3 region has the DNA TGTGCCAGCAGCTTCTCCCCTAGCGGGGGTCAAGAGACCCAGTACTTC. Translation gives CASSFSPSGGQETQYF.

The chain combines TRBV5-1 with TRBJ1-1, with 9 bases identical to TRBD1. Germline V gene sequence: CDR1 SGHRS, CDR2 YFSETQ. After removal of 1 base from V and 7 bases from J, the junction contained 5 bases not matched to a gene. There are 14 residues in the CDR3. CDR3 in amino acids: CASSLRDRAGEAFF. In DNA form, the CDR3 reads TGCGCCAGCAGCTTGAGGGACAGGGCGGGTGAAGCTTTCTTT.

The chain carries TRBV7-9 and TRBJ2-2; 7 bases align to TRBD1. CDR3 size: 14 residues. Germline-derived CDR1 and CDR2 are SEHNR and FQNEAQ (reference sequence). V lost 4 bases to trimming and J lost 3 bases; unmatched junction nucleotides: 2. CDR3 DNA: TGTGCCAGCAGCTCAGACAGGGACACCGGGGAGCTGTTTTTT. Translating gives CASSSDRDTGELFF.

There are a few counts of this clone. The V call is TRBV21-1, the J call TRBJ2-5; the DNA was not used to check the table's D call, TRBD1. TRBV21-1 is shown as a pseudogene. The CDR3 totals 22 residues. The CDR3 is CASSKPPYPLWTGPSGQETQYF. Written as DNA, the CDR3 is TGTGCCAGCAGCAAACCGCCTTACCCCCTCTGGACAGGGCCAAGCGGCCAAGAGACCCAGTACTTC.

The sample holds one count of this clone. The chain couples TRBV2 to TRBJ1-3; possible D gene TRBD1, 5 bases. CDR3 length: 17 amino acids. Trimming took 4 bases from V and 4 from J, leaving 20 bases between them. The V gene's germline CDR1 is SNHLY and CDR2 FYNNEI. CDR3: CASSVESFRGSGNTIYF. The CDR3 nucleotides are TGTGCCAGCAGTGTTGAATCCTTTCGGGGGAGCGGAAACACCATATATTTT.

V usage is TRBV5-4 and J usage is TRBJ2-7; D ambiguous. V lost 3 bases to trimming and J lost 0 bases, with 7 bases between them. This CDR3 has 13 amino acids. Germline values: CDR1 SGHNT, CDR2 YYREEE (reference sequence). This CDR3 is CASSSPSSYEQYF. The DNA of the CDR3 is TGTGCCAGCAGCTCCCCGAGCTCCTACGAGCAGTACTTC.

CDR3 sequence: CASRGTGITGELFF. Written as DNA, the CDR3 is TGTGCCAGTAGAGGGACAGGGATCACCGGGGAGCTGTTTTTT. The chain uses TRBV19 and TRBJ2-2; 9 nucleotides match TRBD1. Germline values: CDR1 LNHDA, CDR2 SQIVND (reference sequence). V was pared by 6 bases and J by 4 bases, with 3 bases of the junction left unmatched. The CDR3 contains 14 residues.

The chain couples TRBV19 to TRBJ2-1; a weak D match, TRBD2 (6 bases). Germline V gene sequence: CDR1 LNHDA, CDR2 SQIVND (reference sequence). This CDR3 spans 13 amino acids. Trimming took 5 bases from V and 8 from J, leaving 13 bases between them. Written as DNA, the CDR3 is TGTGCCAGTAGTTTGACTAGAGTCGATGAGCAGTTCTTC. This gives the protein CASSLTRVDEQFF.

CDR3 bases: TGTGCCAGCAGCCCGTCGGGGTACCAAGAGACCCAGTACTTC. It codes for CASSPSGYQETQYF. V is TRBV5-5 and J is TRBJ2-5; D perhaps matches TRBD2 (5 bases). Germline V gives CDR1 SGHKS, CDR2 YYEKEE (reference sequence). The V end lost 4 bases, the J end lost 0 bases, and 10 bases lay between the germline ends. The CDR3 is 14 residues long.

V usage is TRBV7-6 and J usage is TRBJ1-1, with 8 bases lining up with TRBD1. From germline, CDR1 is SGHVS and CDR2 FNYEAQ. The CDR3 consists of 14 residues. After removal of 3 bases from V and 7 bases from J, the junction contained 7 bases not matched to a gene. The CDR3 DNA sequence: TGTGCCAGCAGCTTTTTCCAGGGGGCAATTGAAGCTTTCTTT. It translates to CASSFFQGAIEAFF.

The CDR3 region is CASSPTGGEYNEQFF. The DNA for the CDR3 is TGTGCCAGCAGTCCAACAGGGGGCGAGTATAATGAGCAGTTCTTC. The gene calls are TRBV28 and TRBJ2-1, with TRBD1 matching over 9 bases. This CDR3 has 15 residues. The V gene end was trimmed by 5 bases and the J gene end by 7 bases; junction bases not matched to a gene: 9. The germline gives CDR1 MDHEN, CDR2 SYDVKM.

The chain combines TRBV5-1 with TRBJ1-2, with 7 bases lining up with TRBD1. V lost 3 bases and J lost 7; bases outside the gene matches: 6. Germline values: CDR1 SGHRS, CDR2 YFSETQ. The CDR3 runs 13 residues. In nucleotides, the CDR3 is TGCGCCAGCAGCTCCGGGACAGAAGCTGGCTACACCTTC. Its protein is CASSSGTEAGYTF. The full variable domain, with the rest looked up from reference TRBV5-1 and TRBJ1-2, is KAGVTQTPRYLIKTRGQQVTLSCSPISGHRSVSWYQQTPGQGLQFLFEYFSETQRNKGNFPGRFSGRQFSNSRSEMNVSTLELGDSALYLCASSSGTEAGYTFGSGTRLTVV.

The chain uses TRBV11-2 and TRBJ2-1, with D possibly TRBD2 on 5 matching bases. The CDR3 has 13 residues. The germline V gene has CDR1 SGHAT and CDR2 FQNNGV. Trimming removed 3 bases from V and 5 bases from J, with 8 bases in between. CDR3 DNA sequence: TGTGCCAGCAGCTTTGCCGGGAACAATGAGCAGTTCTTC. Encoded protein: CASSFAGNNEQFF.

The CDR3 region has the DNA TGCGCCAGCAGCTACCGCCAAACCGGGACAGGGGAAGAGACCCAGTACTTC. This sequence encodes CASSYRQTGTGEETQYF. The chain uses TRBV5-1 and TRBJ2-5; 10 bases are shared with TRBD1. V shed 3 bases and J 3 bases; nucleotides not matched to a gene: 11. Germline CDR1 reads SGHRS; CDR2 reads YFSETQ. The CDR3 runs to 17 residues.

The chain links TRBV7-2 to TRBJ2-3, with D unresolved. The CDR3 covers 12 residues. V was pared by 2 bases and J by 6 bases, with 6 bases between. Per germline, CDR1 SGHTA and CDR2 FQGNSA. CDR3 in DNA: TGTGCCAGCAGCTTAAGTCGGGATACGCAGTATTTT. Amino acids: CASSLSRDTQYF.